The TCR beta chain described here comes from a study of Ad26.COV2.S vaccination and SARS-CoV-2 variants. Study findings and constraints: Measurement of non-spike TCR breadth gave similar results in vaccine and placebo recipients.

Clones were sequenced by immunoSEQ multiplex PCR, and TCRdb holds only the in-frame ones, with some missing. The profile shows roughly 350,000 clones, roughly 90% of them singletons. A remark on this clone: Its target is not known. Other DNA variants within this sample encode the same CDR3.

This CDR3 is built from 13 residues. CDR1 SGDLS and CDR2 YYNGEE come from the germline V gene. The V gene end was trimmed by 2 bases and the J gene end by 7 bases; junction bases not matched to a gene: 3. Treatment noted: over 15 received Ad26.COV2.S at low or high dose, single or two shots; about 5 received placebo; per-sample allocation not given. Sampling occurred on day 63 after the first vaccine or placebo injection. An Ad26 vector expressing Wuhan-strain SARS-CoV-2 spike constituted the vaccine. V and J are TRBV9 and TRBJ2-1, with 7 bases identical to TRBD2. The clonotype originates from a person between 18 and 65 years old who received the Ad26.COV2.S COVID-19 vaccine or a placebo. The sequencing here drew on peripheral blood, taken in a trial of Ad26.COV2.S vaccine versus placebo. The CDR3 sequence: CASSVGSGNEQFF. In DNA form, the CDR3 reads TGTGCCAGCAGCGTGGGTAGCGGGAATGAGCAGTTCTTC.